This paragraph covers one TCR beta chain sequence. Antigen unknown. The CDR3 runs 19 residues. Germline assignment: CDR1 LGHDT and CDR2 YNNKEL (reference sequence). J was trimmed by 7 bases and V by 0 bases; bases with no gene match: 10. The analysis combined second doses at about 4 or about 12 weeks. Clones were sequenced by immunoSEQ multiplex PCR, and TCRdb holds only the in-frame ones, with some missing. The top ten hold about 1.8% of the sample, which has around 190,000 clones, roughly 90% seen once. This specimen belongs to a study of T cell responses to AZD1222 COVID-19 vaccine. Study-wide results and caveats: Possibly, clonal diversity was underestimated; donors were largely white British and included more females. Targeting of unmutated variant regions was reportedly seen in nearly half of spike-specific TCRs. Only a handful of AZD1222 recipients were seropositive at baseline.

The V gene is TRBV3-1 (or the pseudogene TRBV3-2), the J gene TRBJ2-1; 15 nucleotides agree with TRBD2. The clonotype was recovered from an adult who received the AZD1222 COVID-19 vaccine. Sequencing used peripheral blood, obtained 28 days after the second AZD1222 dose. The CDR3 DNA reads as TGTGCCAGCAGCCAAGAATGGACTAGCGGGGGGGCGTGGCGGAATGAGCAGTTCTTC. Translation gives CASSQEWTSGGAWRNEQFF.